This T cell receptor beta chain was sequenced for a study of shared clonotypes between healthy human individuals. The study, taken as a whole, reports: Estimated clonotype richness was generally higher in naive than memory subsets. Non-shared clonotypes had lower generation probabilities than clonotypes shared by all four sorted-subset donors.

Trimming removed 4 bases at V and 1 base at J, with 14 bases between. The CDR3 has 15 residues. Germline lookup yields CDR1 SGHRS and CDR2 YFSETQ. Here immunoSEQ multiplex PCR was the method, and the copy in TCRdb shows in-frame clones only, minus some. The data contain about 1.9 million clones, just over 90% of them singletons. CD8 cells classed as naive were CD45RO-negative and positively selected for CCR7, excluding terminally differentiated effector memory CD45RA+ cells. A remark on this clone: The antigen is not known.

The chain has TRBV5-1 and TRBJ1-2; D gene uncertain. The receptor was isolated from a man between 18 and 35 years old in good health. Some clones in this sample may be carry-over from other donors' samples. Source material: naive CD8+ T cells from PBMCs. The CDR3 loop is CASSPPGQLNYGYTF. CDR3 nucleotide sequence: TGCGCCAGCAGCCCCCCCGGGCAGCTTAACTATGGCTACACCTTC.